Listed below are T cell receptor beta chains from one sample, sequenced in a study of PD-L1 blockade in urothelial cancer. Sequenced by immunoSEQ multiplex PCR; TCRdb stores in-frame clones only, minus some. The table has about 56,000 clones, approximately 85% seen once. The material was PBMCs, obtained around atezolizumab (anti-PD-L1) treatment. Receptor source: a man in his 70s with urothelial cancer. Each CDR3 is given with its conserved first and last residue. A D gene is named only where the DNA matches it firmly. Rows give clone size only sometimes, using once, few, many, or a class for an expanded clone.

V	D	J	size	DNA	CDR3
TRBV30	NA	TRBJ2-3	NA	TGTGCCTGGAGCTCTCCACTATACGCGTATTTT	CAWSSPLYAYF
TRBV7-3	TRBD2	TRBJ2-1	NA	TGTGCCAGCAGCTTAGAGGTAGCGGGAGTGGGGGAGCAGTTCTTC	CASSLEVAGVGEQFF
TRBV9	NA	TRBJ2-5	NA	TGTGCCAGCAGCCCCAACCAAGAGACCCAGTACTTC	CASSPNQETQYF
TRBV7-9	TRBD2	TRBJ2-7	NA	TGTGCCAGCAGCCAAGGACTAGGTATGTCCTACGAGCAGTACTTC	CASSQGLGMSYEQYF
TRBV7-6	TRBD1	TRBJ1-1	NA	TGTGCCAGCAGCGACAGGGGGACTGAAGCTTTCTTT	CASSDRGTEAFF
TRBV2	TRBD2	TRBJ2-3	NA	TGTGCCAGCAGTTCTAGCGGGAGTGTAGCAGATACGCAGTATTTT	CASSSSGSVADTQYF
TRBV14	TRBD2	TRBJ2-7	NA	TGTGCCAGCAGTTCGGGGGAGGGAGCCTACGAGCAGTACTTC	CASSSGEGAYEQYF
TRBV6-5	TRBD1	TRBJ2-7	NA	TGTGCCAGCACTTCTGGACAGGGCATGGGCTACGAGCAGTACTTC	CASTSGQGMGYEQYF
TRBV7-9	TRBD2	TRBJ2-5	NA	TGTGCCAGCGGAAAGACTAGCGGGAGCGGGCTGTGGGAGACCCAGTACTTC	CASGKTSGSGLWETQYF
TRBV7-3	NA	TRBJ1-1	NA	TGTGCCAGCAGCTTAGGGGACATGGGCACTGAAGCTTTCTTT	CASSLGDMGTEAFF
TRBV29-1	TRBD2	TRBJ2-7	NA	TGCAGCGTTGTGGGGTGGGGTGGTGGTCTAGCGGGGGCCTACGAGCAGTACTTC	CSVVGWGGGLAGAYEQYF
TRBV5-1	TRBD1	TRBJ1-2	NA	TGCGCCAGCAGCGCGACAGGGGGGGGCTATGGCTACACCTTC	CASSATGGGYGYTF
TRBV29-1	NA	TRBJ2-1	once	TGCAGCGTTGATGTCCCACAGTTAAATGAGCAGTTCTTC	CSVDVPQLNEQFF
TRBV23-1	NA	TRBJ2-7	NA	TGCGCCAGCAGTCAATCGTGGTTTGTGGGGCAGGGCTACGAGCAGTACTTC	CASSQSWFVGQGYEQYF
TRBV4-2	TRBD2	TRBJ2-2	NA	TGTGCCAGCAGCCAAGGACTAGCGGGGAACACCGGGGAGCTGTTTTTT	CASSQGLAGNTGELFF
TRBV10-2	NA	TRBJ2-4	NA	TGCGCCAGCAGTGCCCCCGGGGAAGGAAACATTCAGTACTTC	CASSAPGEGNIQYF
TRBV5-1	TRBD1	TRBJ1-2	NA	TGCGCCAGCAGCTTGGAACAGGGGCAGAACTATGGCTACACCTTC	CASSLEQGQNYGYTF
TRBV18	NA	TRBJ1-2	NA	TGTGCCAGCTCACCTCCCGATCAGGGGAGAAATGGCTACACCTTC	CASSPPDQGRNGYTF
TRBV19	NA	TRBJ2-1	NA	TGTGCCACGAGGGAGAGCTCCTACAATGAGCAGTTCTTC	CATRESSYNEQFF
TRBV5-1	NA	TRBJ2-3	once	TGCGCCAGCAGCTTGGCCCCCGGGTTTGAAGATACGCAGTATTTT	CASSLAPGFEDTQYF
TRBV5-5	TRBD2	TRBJ2-1	NA	TGTGCCAGCAGCTTGGGGCTAGCGGGAGTTATGAACAATGAGCAGTTCTTC	CASSLGLAGVMNNEQFF
TRBV12-5	NA	TRBJ2-1	NA	TGTGCTAGTGGGCTATCCAATGAGCAGTTCTTC	CASGLSNEQFF
TRBV5-1	NA	TRBJ2-1	few	TGCGCCAGTAACCCCGGAGGCGGGGTCTACAATGAGCAGTTCTTC	CASNPGGGVYNEQFF
TRBV6-4	NA	TRBJ2-5	NA	TGTGCCAGCAGTGACTCGAGCGGGGAGACCCAGTACTTC	CASSDSSGETQYF
TRBV27	TRBD1	TRBJ2-7	NA	TGTGCCAGCAGTTCTGGTTTGACAGGGACAAACTACGAGCAGTACTTC	CASSSGLTGTNYEQYF
TRBV11-3	TRBD2	TRBJ2-1	NA	TGTGCCAGCAGCTTAGTAGCGGGAGGGGTGCTGATCTTC	CASSLVAGGVLIF
TRBV5-4	NA	TRBJ2-1	once	TGTGCCAGCAGCTCCGAAAACCGAAAGAGTGAGCAGTTCTTC	CASSSENRKSEQFF
TRBV9	NA	TRBJ2-7	NA	TGTGCCAGCAGCCCGGACCTGGGGGCAAGGACCTACGAGCAGTACTTC	CASSPDLGARTYEQYF
TRBV6-1	TRBD2	TRBJ2-2	once	TGTGCCAGCAGTGAAGCGTTCGAGGGGACTAGCCCCGGGGAGCTGTTTTTT	CASSEAFEGTSPGELFF
TRBV29-1	TRBD1	TRBJ2-7	few	TGCAGCGTCCTTTCACAGGGGGCTCTCGAGCAGTACTTC	CSVLSQGALEQYF
TRBV11-2	NA	TRBJ1-1	few	TGTGCCAGCAGCTTAATATGGAACACTGAAGCTTTCTTT	CASSLIWNTEAFF
TRBV25-1	NA	TRBJ2-7	NA	TGTGCCAGCAGTGAAAGGGGAACAGATTCGACCGAGCAGTACTTC	CASSERGTDSTEQYF
TRBV29-1	NA	TRBJ2-2	NA	TGCAGCGGCCGTGAGGGGGCCGGGGAGCTGTTTTTT	CSGREGAGELFF
TRBV28	NA	TRBJ2-2	once	TGTGCCAGCAGTGACGACAGAGGTGATAACACCGGGGAGCTGTTTTTT	CASSDDRGDNTGELFF
TRBV11-2	NA	TRBJ2-5	NA	TGTGCCAGCAGCTTAGAGAACAGCCGAGACCAGTACTTC	CASSLENSRDQYF
TRBV11-2	TRBD2	TRBJ2-1	NA	TGTGCCAGCAGCCCACGACTAGCGGGCAGCAACAATGAGCAGTTCTTC	CASSPRLAGSNNEQFF
TRBV19	NA	TRBJ1-5	once	TGTGCCAGTAGTATCCCGGGGAGTGAGCCCCAGCATTTT	CASSIPGSEPQHF
TRBV11-2	TRBD2	TRBJ2-3	NA	TGTGCCAGCAGCTTAGCAAGGACTAGCGGGAGTTACAGATACGCGTATTTT	CASSLARTSGSYRYAYF
TRBV19	NA	TRBJ1-2	NA	TGTGCCAGTAGTAGGGGGCTACAGGATCCCTATGGCTACACCTTC	CASSRGLQDPYGYTF
TRBV5-4	TRBD1	TRBJ1-1	NA	TGTGCCAGCAGCCTCCGGGACAGGGGGAACACTGAAGCTTTCTTT	CASSLRDRGNTEAFF
TRBV12-5	NA	TRBJ2-7	NA	TGTGCTAGTGGTTTCAGAAATATACCTTGGACAGCCGGGCTCTACGAGCAGTACTTC	CASGFRNIPWTAGLYEQYF
TRBV7-9	NA	TRBJ2-3	NA	TGTGCCAGCAGCTACCCACGCGGGGCTCGGACAGATACGCAGTATTTT	CASSYPRGARTDTQYF
TRBV5-1	TRBD1	TRBJ2-6	NA	TGCGCCAGCAGCTTGGAAGGGACAGGGGTCCCTGGGGCCAACGTCCTGACTTTC	CASSLEGTGVPGANVLTF
TRBV10-3	TRBD2	TRBJ2-5	NA	TGTGCCATCAGTACCGGGACTAGCGGGAGGAGTGAAGAGACCCAGTACTTC	CAISTGTSGRSEETQYF
TRBV29-1	TRBD1	TRBJ2-1	NA	TGCAGCGTGTCCCGACAGGGGACCTACAATGAGCAGTTCTTC	CSVSRQGTYNEQFF
TRBV5-1	TRBD2	TRBJ2-1	NA	TGCGCCAGCAGCTTGGTGGCTAGCGGGCCCGAGCAGTTCTTC	CASSLVASGPEQFF
TRBV13	TRBD2	TRBJ2-7	NA	TGTGCCAGCAGCTTAGATGCGGGAGCTCACGAGCAGTACTTC	CASSLDAGAHEQYF
TRBV6-1	NA	TRBJ1-6	NA	TGTGCCAGCAGTGAGGAAGTCAGGACATCACCCCTCCACTTT	CASSEEVRTSPLHF
TRBV2	NA	TRBJ2-1	NA	TGTGCCAGCACCGACGGTAGGAGCTCCTACAATGAGCAGTTCTTC	CASTDGRSSYNEQFF
TRBV21-1	NA	TRBJ2-1	NA	TGTGCCAGCAGCCGACGGACTAGCGGGAGGGCTATAAATGAGCAGTTCTTC	CASSRRTSGRAINEQFF
TRBV25-1	NA	TRBJ2-7	NA	TGTGCCAGCAGTGATTCTCTCAGGCCTTCCTACGAGCAGTACTTC	CASSDSLRPSYEQYF
TRBV9	NA	TRBJ2-5	NA	TGTGCCAGCAGCGTAGGGACCGGTGGGAGTGGAGAGACCCAGTACTTC	CASSVGTGGSGETQYF
TRBV30	TRBD1	TRBJ1-2	NA	TGTGCCTGGATTCGGGACAGGGGTAGCGGCTACACCTTC	CAWIRDRGSGYTF
TRBV11-3	TRBD2	TRBJ2-1	NA	TGTGCCAGCAGCCCCCGGGGGGGGACCTACAATGAGCAGTTCTTC	CASSPRGGTYNEQFF